These 11 T cell receptor beta chains came from one sample sequenced in a study of shared clonotypes between healthy human individuals. Clones were read by immunoSEQ multiplex PCR, and TCRdb kept only the in-frame ones, dropping some. Here the sample spans approximately 1.4 million clones, 95% to 99% being singletons. Sequenced material: naive CD4+ T cells sorted from blood. Noted subset: CD45RA+ positively selected. The receptors derive from a man under 40 in good health.

V usage is TRBV6-1 and J usage is TRBJ1-5; D is unresolved. Trimming removed 7 bases at V and 7 bases at J, with 11 bases between. The CDR3 spans 12 residues. Germline V gives CDR1 MNHNS, CDR2 SASEGT. CDR3 sequence reads: CASTRSSQPQHF. CDR3 DNA sequence: TGTGCCAGCACGAGGAGTTCACAGCCCCAGCATTTT.

V usage is TRBV18 and J usage is TRBJ2-3; no definite D call. The germline V gene encodes CDR1 KGHSH and CDR2 LQKENI. Trimming shortened V by 3 bases and J by 2 bases, and 15 bases separated the two germline ends. This CDR3 is 16 amino acids long. The CDR3 nucleotides are TGTGCCAGCTCACCTGACCGTGGTCACCTCACAGATACGCAGTATTTT. Translating gives CASSPDRGHLTDTQYF.

DNA for the CDR3: TGCGCCAGCAGTGAGTCGGTGGGGGCGCATAACAATGAGCAGTTCTTC. Protein product: CASSESVGAHNNEQFF. The chain uses TRBV10-1 and TRBJ2-1, with a weak D call TRBD1 (6 bases). In germline, CDR1 is WNHNN, CDR2 SYGVQD (reference sequence). This CDR3 contains 16 residues. V lost 0 bases to trimming and J lost 5 bases, with 14 bases between them.

J is TRBJ2-7 and V is TRBV18, with 11 bases that match TRBD2. Unmatched junction bases numbered 5, after V lost 6 bases and J lost 4 bases. Germline CDR1 reads KGHSH; CDR2 reads LQKENI. The CDR3 totals 14 residues. CDR3 sequence: CASSLTSGSYEQYF. In DNA form, the CDR3 reads TGTGCCAGCTCCCTAACTAGCGGGAGTTACGAGCAGTACTTC.

The V gene is TRBV30, the J gene TRBJ2-2, with D perhaps matching TRBD1 (5 bases). The CDR3 is 16 amino acids. The germline V and J ends were trimmed by 5 bases and 6 bases, with 22 bases remaining between them. Germline values: CDR1 GTSNPN, CDR2 SVGIG (reference sequence). The CDR3 protein is CAWSHPGQAGSGELFF. In nucleotides, the CDR3 is TGTGCCTGGTCCCACCCAGGACAAGCAGGTTCCGGGGAGCTGTTTTTT.

This clone was detected only once. Other nucleotide sequences in the sample specify the same CDR3. CDR3 in DNA: TGTGCCAGCAGTCGGGACGGCCCGTACGAGCAGTACTTC. Translation gives CASSRDGPYEQYF. The chain has TRBV2 and TRBJ2-7; D is possibly TRBD1 or TRBD2 (5 bases each). The CDR3 is 13 amino acids. The ends were cut back, 5 bases at V and 4 bases at J, with 12 bases in the middle. Germline V CDR1 and CDR2: SNHLY, FYNNEI.

The V and J genes are TRBV25-1 and TRBJ1-2; D is possibly TRBD1 (5 bases). V shed 5 bases and J shed 7 bases, with 14 bases lying between them. CDR1 and CDR2 (germline): MGHDK, SYGVNS. CDR3 length: 13 residues. CDR3 amino acids: CASSFLGGAGYTF. DNA for the CDR3: TGTGCCAGCAGTTTTTTGGGAGGGGCTGGCTACACCTTC.

The rearrangement joins TRBV5-1 to TRBJ2-3, with a tentative D call TRBD2 (6 bases). This CDR3 has 16 amino acids. Looked up from germline, CDR1 is SGHRS and CDR2 is YFSETQ. Between the trimmed V and J ends, which lost 0 bases and 6 bases, there was a span of 17 bases. CDR3 residues: CASSLGIADLGDTQYF. The CDR3 bases are TGCGCCAGCAGCTTGGGTATAGCGGACCTAGGGGATACGCAGTATTTT.

As DNA, the CDR3 is TGTGCCAGCAGCCGACTCCCTGATCAGCCCCAGCATTTT. This translates into CASSRLPDQPQHF. The V gene is TRBV7-2, the J gene TRBJ1-5; D is undetermined. The V and J ends lost 5 bases and 5 bases respectively, with 10 bases between them. This CDR3 comprises 13 residues. The germline CDR1 and CDR2 sequences are SGHTA and FQGNSA. Using reference TRBV7-2 and TRBJ1-5 for the parts outside the CDR3, the full variable domain is GAGVSQSPSNKVTEKGKDVELRCDPISGHTALYWYRQSLGQGLEFLIYFQGNSAPDKSGLPSDRFSAERTGGSVSTLTIQRTQQEDSAVYLCASSRLPDQPQHFGDGTRLSIL.

This sequence joins TRBV5-5 and TRBJ2-7; D call uncertain. V was pared by 3 bases and J by 3 bases, with 16 bases between. This CDR3 spans 15 amino acids. Germline V gives CDR1 SGHKS, CDR2 YYEKEE (reference sequence). For the CDR3, the DNA is TGTGCCAGCAGCTCAACGAGCATTGTTGGCTACGAGCAGTACTTC. Its translation is CASSSTSIVGYEQYF. Supplemented by reference TRBV5-5 and TRBJ2-7, the full variable domain reads DAGVTQSPTHLIKTRGQQVTLRCSPISGHKSVSWYQQVLGQGPQFIFQYYEKEERGRGNFPDRFSARQFPNYSSELNVNALLLGDSALYLCASSSTSIVGYEQYFGPGTRLTVT.

This sequence joins TRBV27 and TRBJ2-2, with no clear D. This CDR3 contains 13 residues. CDR1 is MNHEY and CDR2 is SMNVEV in the germline V gene (reference sequence). V lost 5 bases, J lost 0 bases, and 4 bases lay in between. CDR3 in DNA: TGTGCCAGCAGTCAGACGAACACCGGGGAGCTGTTTTTT. Translated: CASSQTNTGELFF.